Below, 20 T cell receptor beta chains from the same sample are listed, as sequenced in a study of blood T cell repertoires in COVID-19. The assay was immunoSEQ multiplex PCR, and TCRdb's table has in-frame clones only and misses some. The profile shows some 300,000 clones, roughly 90% of them singletons. Sequenced sample: peripheral blood. The receptor source for this set is a woman in her thirties or forties with COVID-19, enrolled during active disease.

In the case of this clone: The same CDR3 can be traced to other DNA sequences in this sample. The chain couples TRBV7-3 to TRBJ1-1; D may be TRBD1 (5 bases). Germline assignment: CDR1 SGHTA and CDR2 FQGTGA. CDR3 length: 13 residues. V dropped 5 bases and J dropped 0 bases, with 7 bases sitting between them. The CDR3 reads CASSTGVNTEAFF. For the CDR3, the DNA is TGTGCCAGCAGCACGGGGGTGAACACTGAAGCTTTCTTT.

V gene TRBV2 combines with J gene TRBJ1-3; D not certain. The CDR3 has 13 amino acids. V shed 7 bases and J shed 7 bases, with 14 bases lying between them. Germline-derived CDR1 and CDR2 are SNHLY and FYNNEI. This chain's CDR3 is CASTLLTRNTIYF. The CDR3 bases are TGTGCCAGCACCCTCCTCACCAGGAACACCATATATTTT.

This sequence joins TRBV27 and TRBJ1-6; a weak D match, TRBD1 (5 bases). The CDR3 loop spans 13 amino acids. Germline V gene lookup returns CDR1 MNHEY and CDR2 SMNVEV (reference sequence). Trimming left V 7 bases short and J 12 bases short, with 16 bases between. This CDR3 is CASTRDSGKPLHF. The CDR3 DNA reads as TGTGCCAGCACCCGGGACTCGGGAAAACCCCTCCACTTT.

The gene calls are TRBV29-1 and TRBJ2-1; D is unclear. Germline CDR1 is SQVTM and CDR2 is ANQGSEA. V dropped 0 bases and J dropped 0 bases, with 9 bases sitting between them. This CDR3 spans 15 amino acids. CDR3 DNA sequence: TGCAGCGTTGAAGACAGGATGAGCTCCTACAATGAGCAGTTCTTC. Amino acids: CSVEDRMSSYNEQFF.

The rearrangement joins TRBV7-6 to TRBJ2-5; the match to TRBD1 covers 9 bases. The CDR3 has 14 amino acids. Losses at the gene ends were 5 bases for V and 5 bases for J; bases not matched to a gene: 6. Germline V CDR1 and CDR2: SGHVS, FNYEAQ. CDR3 region: CASSPRDRVETQYF. The CDR3 nucleotides read TGTGCCAGCAGCCCCCGGGACAGGGTCGAGACCCAGTACTTC.

The CDR3 bases are TGTGCCAGTAGTATTTTGGGGGGAACTGAAGCTTTCTTT. It codes for CASSILGGTEAFF. The rearrangement joins TRBV19 to TRBJ1-1, with TRBD1 as a possible D gene (5 bases). Germline V gene sequence: CDR1 LNHDA, CDR2 SQIVND (reference sequence). The CDR3 sequence is 13 residues long. The V gene lost 3 bases and the J gene lost 5 bases, with 10 bases spanning the gap.

This chain links TRBV27 with TRBJ1-2, with D perhaps matching TRBD1 (5 bases). V lost 3 bases to trimming and J lost 2 bases, with 10 bases between them. CDR3 length: 14 residues. Germline V gives CDR1 MNHEY, CDR2 SMNVEV (reference sequence). CDR3 in DNA: TGTGCCAGCAGTTTCTCCAGGGCAAACTATGGCTACACCTTC. This translates into CASSFSRANYGYTF.

There are many counts of this clone. The rearrangement links TRBV7-3 to TRBJ2-2; D may be TRBD1 (6 bases). V was cut by 5 bases and J by 8 bases, with 15 bases left in between. CDR3 size: 14 residues. CDR1 and CDR2 from the germline V gene are SGHTA and FQGTGA. DNA of the CDR3: TGTGCCAGCAGCGAACAGGGTTGGGGAGGGGAGCTGTTTTTT. Translated, it gives CASSEQGWGGELFF.

The CDR3 DNA reads TGTGCCAGCACCCGGGACAGGGTAGTCGCTGAAGCTTTCTTT. Translation: CASTRDRVVAEAFF. The chain is built from TRBV6-5 and TRBJ1-1, with 9 bases aligning to TRBD1. The junction had 9 bases not matched to a gene; V was cut back by 7 bases and J by 6 bases. This CDR3 is 14 amino acids long. Germline CDR1 reads MNHEY; CDR2 reads SVGAGI.

The chain links TRBV11-3 to TRBJ2-4, with D possibly matching TRBD1 (5 bases). The germline V and J ends were trimmed by 5 bases and 8 bases, with 10 bases remaining between them. Germline V gene sequence: CDR1 SGHNT, CDR2 YENEEA. This CDR3 region has 12 residues. The CDR3 region has the DNA TGTGCCAGCAGCACCCTAGGGGACATTCAGTACTTC. This gives the protein CASSTLGDIQYF.

The chain combines TRBV5-6 with TRBJ1-1; 7 nucleotides line up with TRBD1. This CDR3 is built from 14 residues. CDR1 is SGHDT, CDR2 YYEEEE, per germline. The junction had 4 bases not matched to a gene; V was cut back by 4 bases and J by 1 base. The DNA of the CDR3 is TGTGCCAGCAGCCTGGGGGACAGGAACACTGAAGCTTTCTTT. It is translated as CASSLGDRNTEAFF. The whole variable domain, remainder taken from reference TRBV5-6 and TRBJ1-1, is DAGVTQSPTHLIKTRGQQVTLRCSPKSGHDTVSWYQQALGQGPQFIFQYYEEEERQRGNFPDRFSGHQFPNYSSELNVNALLLGDSALYLCASSLGDRNTEAFFGQGTRLTVV.

This rearrangement joins TRBV27 to TRBJ1-2; D perhaps matches TRBD1 (6 bases). V was pared by 3 bases and J by 2 bases, with 16 bases between. Looked up from germline, CDR1 is MNHEY and CDR2 is SMNVEV (reference sequence). The CDR3 has 16 amino acids. The CDR3 loop reads CASSFRTATGNYGYTF. Here the CDR3 DNA reads TGTGCCAGCAGTTTTCGGACAGCAACCGGGAACTATGGCTACACCTTC.

The chain employs TRBV27 and TRBJ2-7, with a possible D match to TRBD2 (5 bases). Germline values: CDR1 MNHEY, CDR2 SMNVEV (reference sequence). The ends were cut back, 6 bases at V and 2 bases at J, with 14 bases in the middle. CDR3 length equals 14 residues. CDR3 region: CASSPTRETYEQYF. CDR3 nucleotides: TGTGCCAGCAGCCCCACTCGGGAAACCTACGAGCAGTACTTC.

The rearrangement joins TRBV5-1 to TRBJ2-6; possibly TRBD1 for D (6 bases). The CDR3 has 18 residues. Germline lookup yields CDR1 SGHRS and CDR2 YFSETQ. V was shortened by 3 bases and J by 0 bases, with 16 bases between the two germline ends. CDR3 in amino acids: CASSSLPGQTSGANVLTF. The CDR3 region has the DNA TGCGCCAGCAGCTCCCTACCCGGACAGACCTCTGGGGCCAACGTCCTGACTTTC.

Of note for this clone: The identical CDR3 is also encoded by other nucleotide sequences in the sample. The chain links TRBV7-2 to TRBJ2-7, with 7 bases fitting TRBD1. The trim removed 5 bases at V and 7 bases at J, leaving 11 bases unmatched. There are 14 residues in the CDR3. Per the germline V gene, CDR1 is SGHTA and CDR2 is FQGNSA. In DNA, the CDR3 is TGTGCCAGCAGCCCCACAGGGGCCCGGATGGAGCAGTACTTC. Translating it yields CASSPTGARMEQYF.

In its sample, this clone was seen a few times. The rearrangement links TRBV4-1 to TRBJ1-5, with D possibly being TRBD1 (5 bases). V gave up 1 base and J gave up 6 bases, with 10 bases separating them. Germline CDR1 reads MGHRA; CDR2 reads YSYEKL. The CDR3 is 14 residues long. The CDR3: CASSQGGVGQPQHF. The CDR3 nucleotides read TGCGCCAGCAGCCAAGGGGGGGTCGGTCAGCCCCAGCATTTT.

CDR3 sequence: CASSPLQENTEAFF. The CDR3 bases are TGTGCCAGCTCACCCCTCCAGGAGAACACTGAAGCTTTCTTT. The V and J genes are TRBV18 and TRBJ1-1, with unresolved D. Germline assignment: CDR1 KGHSH and CDR2 LQKENI. CDR3 size: 14 residues. V lost 3 bases and J lost 1, with 9 bases in between. Looking up the rest from reference TRBV18 and TRBJ1-1 gives the full variable domain: NAGVMQNPRHLVRRRGQEARLRCSPMKGHSHVYWYRQLPEEGLKFMVYLQKENIIDESGMPKERFSAEFPKEGPSILRIQQVVRGDSAAYFCASSPLQENTEAFFGQGTRLTVV.

J is TRBJ2-5 and V is TRBV6-6, with 11 bases matching TRBD2. Germline V gene sequence: CDR1 MNHNY, CDR2 SVGAGI (reference sequence). V shed 5 bases and J 1 base; nucleotides not matched to a gene: 9. CDR3 length equals 17 residues. The CDR3 sequence: CASSRHLAGGAQETQYF. CDR3 coding DNA: TGTGCCAGCAGTCGTCACCTAGCGGGAGGTGCCCAAGAGACCCAGTACTTC.

The CDR3 nucleotides are TGTGCCAGCAGTTTACGAGGTGGGGAGACCCAGTACTTC. Translation gives CASSLRGGETQYF. This chain connects TRBV12-3 or TRBV12-4 to TRBJ2-5; D ambiguous. The CDR3 contains 13 residues. Trimming took off 2 bases at V and 5 bases at J, with 9 bases between the two ends.

The chain links TRBV6-2 or TRBV6-3 to TRBJ1-1; D is perhaps TRBD1 (6 bases). V was trimmed by 4 bases and J by 6 bases, leaving 21 bases between them. In germline, CDR1 is MNHEY, CDR2 SVGEGT. This CDR3 is built from 16 residues. The CDR3 DNA follows: TGTGCCAGCAGTTCCCCCGGCGCAGGGGTATCCCCTGAAGCTTTCTTT. Its translation: CASSSPGAGVSPEAFF.